These 15 T cell receptor beta chains share one sample of origin, sequenced in a study of CD8 T cells in ankylosing spondylitis. Using its own MiXCR run on the 5' RACE reads, TCRdb lists one record per CDR3 protein. The repertoire holds a few hundred thousand distinct CDR3 sequences, with roughly 18% as singletons. The sequencing input was blood, either unsorted or a sorted T cell fraction (not recorded which). The receptors stem from a male donor with ankylosing spondylitis or in good health (not recorded which).

This clonotype was recorded a few times. The chain uses TRBV4-1 and TRBJ1-5; 9 bases are shared with TRBD1. The CDR3 is 16 amino acids. Germline values: CDR1 MGHRA, CDR2 YSYEKL. V shed 2 bases, J shed 0 bases, and the junction held 2 bases outside the gene matches. CDR3 nucleotides: TGCGCCAGCAGCCAATGGACAGGGGATAGCAATCAGCCCCAGCATTTT. As protein: CASSQWTGDSNQPQHF.

This clonotype was seen a few times. The chain uses TRBV29-1 and TRBJ1-2; TRBD1 is a possible D gene (6 bases). The ends were cut back, 6 bases at V and 4 bases at J, with 12 bases in the middle. The CDR3 contains 12 residues. Germline CDR1 and CDR2: SQVTM and ANQGSEA. The CDR3 loop reads CSVRTDAYGYTF. The CDR3 region has the DNA TGCAGCGTGAGGACAGACGCCTATGGCTACACCTTC. The full variable domain, with the rest looked up from reference TRBV29-1 and TRBJ1-2, is SAVISQKPSRDICQRGTSLTIQCQVDSQVTMMFWYRQQPGQSLTLIATANQGSEATYESGFVIDKFPISRPNLTFSTLTVSNMSPEDSSIYLCSVRTDAYGYTFGSGTRLTVV.

The V and J genes are TRBV7-9 and TRBJ2-7; perhaps TRBD1 as D (6 bases). V was clipped by 3 bases and J by 3 bases, with 15 bases between them. Per germline, CDR1 SEHNR and CDR2 FQNEAQ (reference sequence). There are 15 residues in the CDR3. In nucleotides, the CDR3 is TGTGCCAGCAGCTTCCCGAACAGGGCTATCTACGAGCAGTACTTC. Translation gives CASSFPNRAIYEQYF.

This clonotype occurred a few times. The rearrangement links TRBV4-1 to TRBJ2-7, with D perhaps TRBD1 or TRBD2 (5 bases each). There are 13 residues in the CDR3. The V end was cut by 5 bases, the J end by 0 bases, with 8 bases between. In germline, CDR1 is MGHRA, CDR2 YSYEKL. As DNA, the CDR3 is TGCGCCAGCAGCGGGACCTACTCCTACGAGCAGTACTTC. Residues: CASSGTYSYEQYF.

In this sample, this clonotype turned up a few times. The genes are TRBV9 and TRBJ1-1, with TRBD1 matching 8 bases. The CDR3 length is 12 residues. CDR1 is SGDLS, CDR2 YYNGEE, per germline. V shed 4 bases, J shed 8 bases, and the junction held 4 bases outside the gene matches. The CDR3 nucleotides are TGTGCCAGCAGCCCGACAGGGGTGGAAGCTTTCTTT. Translating it yields CASSPTGVEAFF. Complete variable domain (other parts from reference TRBV9 and TRBJ1-1): DSGVTQTPKHLITATGQRVTLRCSPRSGDLSVYWYQQSLDQGLQFLIQYYNGEERAKGNILERFSAQQFPDLHSELNLSSLELGDSALYFCASSPTGVEAFFGQGTRLTVV.

The chain has TRBV20-1 and TRBJ2-2; D uncertain. The V end was cut by 0 bases, the J end by 4 bases, with 9 bases between. This CDR3 is built from 14 residues. Looked up from germline, CDR1 is DFQATT and CDR2 is SNEGSKA (reference sequence). CDR3: CSARDYSTTGELFF. For the CDR3, the DNA is TGCAGTGCTAGAGATTATAGCACCACCGGGGAGCTGTTTTTT.

The chain carries TRBV9 and TRBJ2-7, with D perhaps matching TRBD1 (5 bases). CDR1 and CDR2 (germline): SGDLS, YYNGEE. V lost 3 bases, J lost 1 base, and 8 bases lay in between. This CDR3 is built from 13 residues. CDR3 amino acids: CASSEGHSYEQYF. CDR3 in DNA: TGTGCCAGCAGCGAAGGACATTCCTACGAGCAGTACTTC.

This clonotype was seen repeatedly, ten times or more. The chain joins TRBV11-2 to TRBJ2-7; 8 bases line up with TRBD1. V gave up 4 bases and J gave up 5 bases; unmatched junction bases: 10. The CDR3 length is 15 residues. Germline assignment: CDR1 SGHAT and CDR2 FQNNGV. CDR3 in amino acids: CASSSPGTGTDEQYF. The CDR3 nucleotides read TGTGCCAGCAGCTCCCCCGGGACAGGAACCGACGAGCAGTACTTC.

The chain joins TRBV12-3 or TRBV12-4 to TRBJ2-1; D gene unclear. The CDR3 consists of 14 residues. V shed 7 bases and J shed 4 bases, with 14 bases lying between them. This CDR3 reads CASNTVDLYNEQFF. In DNA, the CDR3 is TGTGCCAGCAACACAGTAGACCTGTACAATGAGCAGTTCTTC.

The CDR3 bases are TGTGCCAGCAGCTTAGAGCAGAACCGGAAAGAGACCCAGTACTTC. As protein: CASSLEQNRKETQYF. The genes are TRBV11-1 and TRBJ2-5; no firm D call. Germline V gene sequence: CDR1 SGHAT, CDR2 FQDESV (reference sequence). The CDR3 runs 15 residues. Trimming stripped 1 base from V and 3 bases from J, with 12 bases between.

This clonotype was seen a handful of times. V and J are TRBV14 and TRBJ2-7, with 8 bases identical to TRBD1. CDR1 and CDR2 from the germline V gene are SGHDN and FVKESK. With V trimmed by 4 bases and J by 0 bases, 14 bases remained unmatched. The CDR3 extends over 18 amino acids. In DNA, the CDR3 is TGTGCCAGCAGCCCCGGGACAGGAAAAGGCCAGAGCTCCTACGAGCAGTACTTC. Translating it yields CASSPGTGKGQSSYEQYF.

The chain joins TRBV10-2 to TRBJ2-7; 12 bases are shared with TRBD2. V trimming: 4 bases; J trimming: 7 bases; junction bases outside the gene matches: 5. Germline loops: CDR1 WSHSY, CDR2 SAAADI. CDR3 length equals 14 residues. This chain's CDR3 is CASSVTSGRGEQYF. The CDR3 DNA reads as TGCGCCAGCAGTGTGACTAGCGGGAGAGGTGAGCAGTACTTC.

This clonotype was seen more than once but under ten times. V and J are TRBV12-3 or TRBV12-4 and TRBJ2-3, with D perhaps matching TRBD2 (6 bases). V was pared by 3 bases and J by 2 bases, with 12 bases between. The CDR3 consists of 15 residues. The chain's CDR3 is CASSLSSENTDTQYF. DNA of the CDR3: TGTGCCAGCAGTTTGTCTAGCGAAAACACAGATACGCAGTATTTT.

This clonotype was seen many times. This chain links TRBV27 with TRBJ2-3; TRBD2 agrees at 9 bases. V was clipped by 2 bases and J by 4 bases; unmatched bases: 1. The length of the CDR3 is 14 residues. Germline V gene sequence: CDR1 MNHEY, CDR2 SMNVEV (reference sequence). The CDR3 nucleotides are TGTGCCAGCAGTTTACGACTAGCGGCAGATACGCAGTATTTT. Its translation: CASSLRLAADTQYF.

This clonotype was counted a few times. V gene TRBV12-3 or TRBV12-4 combines with J gene TRBJ2-3, with 10 bases lining up with TRBD2. V dropped 3 bases and J dropped 6; count of bases not matched to a gene: 6. There are 15 residues in the CDR3. Here the CDR3 reads CASSLSSGRFDTQYF. CDR3 in DNA: TGTGCCAGCAGTTTGTCTAGCGGGAGATTCGATACGCAGTATTTT.